Listed below are T cell receptor beta chains from one sample, sequenced in a study of blood T cell repertoires in COVID-19. This table comes from immunoSEQ multiplex PCR, and its TCRdb copy is limited to in-frame clones, with some not included. This sample has around 200,000 clones; around 87% occur once, and the top ten carry around 2.5%. The sample consisted of peripheral blood. These receptors came from a man aged 40-49 years with active or convalescent COVID-19. Both conserved end residues are part of each CDR3. A D gene is named only where the DNA matches it firmly. Size is omitted from some rows. Given values are once, few, many or a class for expanded clones.

clone_size j_call d_call v_call cdr3_aa cdr3_nt
NA TRBJ2-4 NA TRBV6-5 CASRPGGENIQYF TGTGCCAGCAGACCCGGCGGGGAAAACATTCAGTACTTC
NA TRBJ1-5 TRBD1 TRBV28 CASNLRGPGQPQHF TGTGCCAGCAACCTGAGGGGGCCGGGTCAGCCCCAGCATTTT
NA TRBJ2-5 TRBD1 TRBV30 CAWSAGGQETQYF TGTGCCTGGAGCGCAGGGGGCCAAGAGACCCAGTACTTC
NA TRBJ1-6 NA TRBV6-2/TRBV6-3 CASSYLTSSPLHF TGTGCCAGCAGTTACCTAACCTCGTCACCCCTCCACTTT
few TRBJ1-2 TRBD1 TRBV6-5 CASSYSTQGFYGYTF TGTGCCAGCAGTTACTCGACACAGGGGTTCTATGGCTACACCTTC
NA TRBJ1-2 TRBD1 TRBV5-5 CASSPVGQETIYGYTF TGTGCCAGCAGCCCGGTGGGACAGGAGACCATCTATGGCTACACCTTC
NA TRBJ2-7 NA TRBV20-1 CSATTGFEQYF TGCAGTGCTACCACAGGGTTCGAGCAGTACTTC
NA TRBJ1-4 NA TRBV4-1 CASSQDSLRDSATNEKLFF TGCGCCAGCAGCCAAGATAGTTTGAGGGACTCCGCAACTAATGAAAAACTGTTTTTT
NA TRBJ1-1 TRBD1 TRBV11-2 CASSLGGQGAEAFF TGTGCCAGCAGCTTAGGAGGACAGGGGGCGGAAGCTTTCTTT
NA TRBJ1-1 TRBD1 TRBV19 CASSPRDRLNTEAFF TGTGCCAGTAGTCCCCGGGACAGATTGAACACTGAAGCTTTCTTT
NA TRBJ2-7 TRBD1 TRBV7-9 CASSSNPGQSYEQYF TGTGCCAGCAGCTCAAATCCGGGACAGAGCTACGAGCAGTACTTC
NA TRBJ1-2 NA TRBV4-1 CATTQQDDYGYTF TGCGCCACCACTCAGCAGGATGACTATGGCTACACCTTC
NA TRBJ2-1 NA TRBV20-1 CSARQDNEQFF TGCAGTGCTAGACAGGACAATGAGCAGTTCTTC
NA TRBJ2-5 NA TRBV7-9 CASSSRETQYF TGTGCCAGCAGCTCTCGGGAGACCCAGTACTTC
NA TRBJ1-2 TRBD1 TRBV14 CASSLTGGSNYGYTF TGTGCCAGCAGCCTTACAGGGGGATCAAACTATGGCTACACCTTC
NA TRBJ1-1 NA TRBV4-2 CASSPGQLEAFF TGTGCCAGCAGCCCCGGACAGTTAGAAGCTTTCTTT
NA TRBJ1-4 NA TRBV4-2 CASSQDRARGLNEKLFF TGTGCCAGCAGCCAGGATCGAGCCAGGGGCCTTAATGAAAAACTGTTTTTT
NA TRBJ1-2 NA TRBV2 CASSGTGGAKGYTF TGTGCCAGCAGTGGCACGGGGGGGGCAAAAGGCTACACCTTC
once TRBJ1-5 NA TRBV19 CAGGVQGHQPQHF TGTGCCGGGGGGGTTCAGGGCCATCAGCCCCAGCATTTT
NA TRBJ2-7 TRBD1 TRBV5-6 CASSWAQGAYEQYF TGTGCCAGCAGTTGGGCGCAGGGGGCCTACGAGCAGTACTTC
NA TRBJ2-7 TRBD2 TRBV10-3 CAIGTSGYYEQYF TGTGCCATCGGGACTAGCGGGTACTACGAGCAGTACTTC
NA TRBJ2-1 TRBD1 TRBV27 CASSPTGGSYNEQFF TGTGCCAGCAGCCCCACAGGGGGAAGCTACAATGAGCAGTTCTTC
NA TRBJ1-5 NA TRBV6-4 CASRDDRTRDQPQHF TGTGCCAGCAGAGATGACAGGACCCGAGATCAGCCCCAGCATTTT
NA TRBJ2-3 TRBD2 TRBV15 CATSSGPRASGNTDTQYF TGTGCCACCAGCAGTGGCCCCCGGGCTAGCGGAAACACAGATACGCAGTATTTT
NA TRBJ2-5 TRBD1 TRBV10-3 CAIREGTGGQETQYF TGTGCCATCAGAGAAGGGACAGGGGGCCAAGAGACCCAGTACTTC
NA TRBJ2-7 NA TRBV13 CASSPPGAGLNEQYF TGTGCCAGCAGCCCCCCAGGGGCAGGGTTAAACGAGCAGTACTTC
NA TRBJ1-1 NA TRBV14 CASSQGRGKRTEAFF TGTGCCAGCAGCCAAGGTAGGGGAAAGCGCACTGAAGCTTTCTTT
NA TRBJ2-1 TRBD2 TRBV10-2 CASRVGTIRDNEQFF TGCGCCAGCAGGGTTGGGACTATTCGGGACAATGAGCAGTTCTTC
once TRBJ1-2 NA TRBV10-3 CAISNQGSASGYTF TGTGCCATCAGTAATCAGGGGTCGGCTTCTGGCTACACCTTC
once TRBJ2-2 TRBD2 TRBV7-9 CASSYRGGRTGELFF TGTGCCAGCAGCTACCGGGGGGGCCGGACCGGGGAGCTGTTTTTT
NA TRBJ1-2 TRBD1 TRBV5-1 CASSFRGDRDNYGYTF TGCGCCAGCAGCTTCAGGGGGGACAGGGATAACTATGGCTACACCTTC
NA TRBJ2-1 TRBD2 TRBV9 CASRRGGPNNEQFF TGTGCCAGCAGGCGGGGGGGCCCCAACAATGAGCAGTTCTTC
once TRBJ1-3 NA TRBV4-1 CASSQVGGRPLRDTIYF TGCGCCAGCAGCCAAGTAGGAGGCAGACCGCTTAGGGACACCATATATTTT
NA TRBJ1-4 NA TRBV24-1 CATSDGGDPDEKLFF TGTGCCACCAGTGACGGGGGGGACCCCGATGAAAAACTGTTTTTT
NA TRBJ1-2 NA TRBV30 CAWRGWTAADGYTF TGTGCCTGGAGGGGCTGGACAGCGGCGGATGGCTACACCTTC
NA TRBJ1-6 NA TRBV6-5 CASKRALNSPLHF TGTGCCAGCAAGCGGGCGCTTAATTCACCCCTCCACTTT
once TRBJ1-2 TRBD1 TRBV6-5 CASSPGTVEGYTF TGTGCCAGCAGCCCCGGGACAGTGGAGGGCTACACCTTC
NA TRBJ2-2 NA TRBV13 CASSLMQGTNTGELFF TGTGCCAGCAGCTTAATGCAGGGTACGAACACCGGGGAGCTGTTTTTT
NA TRBJ2-7 TRBD1 TRBV7-9 CASSLGVGQGVYEQYF TGTGCCAGCAGCTTAGGGGTCGGACAGGGAGTCTACGAGCAGTACTTC
NA TRBJ1-1 TRBD1 TRBV19 CATRTGSLNTEAFF TGTGCCACCCGGACAGGGAGTCTGAACACTGAAGCTTTCTTT
NA TRBJ2-3 TRBD2 TRBV9 CASSVGTSGGADTQYF TGTGCCAGCAGCGTAGGTACTAGCGGGGGAGCAGATACGCAGTATTTT
NA TRBJ1-6 NA TRBV10-2 CATREAANSPLHF TGCGCCACCCGGGAGGCGGCAAATTCACCCCTCCACTTT
NA TRBJ1-5 TRBD1 TRBV30 CAWSGTGLSNQPQHF TGTGCCTGGAGTGGGACAGGCCTTAGCAATCAGCCCCAGCATTTT
once TRBJ2-7 NA TRBV5-1 CASSRDGGRKYF TGCGCCAGCAGCCGGGACGGGGGGCGCAAGTACTTC